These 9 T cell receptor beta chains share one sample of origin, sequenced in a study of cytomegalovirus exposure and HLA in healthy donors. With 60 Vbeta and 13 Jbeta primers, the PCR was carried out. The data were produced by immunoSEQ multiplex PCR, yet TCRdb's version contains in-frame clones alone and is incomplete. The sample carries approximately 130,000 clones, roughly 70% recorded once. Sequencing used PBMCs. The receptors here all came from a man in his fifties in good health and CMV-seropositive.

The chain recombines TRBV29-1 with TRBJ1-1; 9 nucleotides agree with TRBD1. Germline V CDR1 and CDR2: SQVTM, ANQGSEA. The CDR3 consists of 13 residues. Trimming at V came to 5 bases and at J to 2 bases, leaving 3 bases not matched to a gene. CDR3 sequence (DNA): TGCAGCGTTCGGACAGGGGTAAACACTGAAGCTTTCTTT. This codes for CSVRTGVNTEAFF.

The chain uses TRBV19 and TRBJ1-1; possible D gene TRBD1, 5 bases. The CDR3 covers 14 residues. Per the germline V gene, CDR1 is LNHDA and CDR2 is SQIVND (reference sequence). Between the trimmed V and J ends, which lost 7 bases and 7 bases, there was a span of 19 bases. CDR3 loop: CASIDLRVSNEAFF. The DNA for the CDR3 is TGTGCCAGTATTGACCTCAGGGTTTCTAATGAAGCTTTCTTT.

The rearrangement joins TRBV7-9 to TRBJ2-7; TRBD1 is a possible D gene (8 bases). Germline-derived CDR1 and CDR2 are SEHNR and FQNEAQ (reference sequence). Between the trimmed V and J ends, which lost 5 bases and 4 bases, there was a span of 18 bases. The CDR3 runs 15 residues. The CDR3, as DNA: TGTGCCAGCAGCCTCGCACAGGGGGGGGATTACGAGCAGTACTTC. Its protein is CASSLAQGGDYEQYF. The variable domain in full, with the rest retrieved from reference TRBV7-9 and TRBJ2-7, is DTGVSQNPRHKITKRGQNVTFRCDPISEHNRLYWYRQTLGQGPEFLTYFQNEAQLEKSRLLSDRFSAERPKGSFSTLEIQRTEQGDSAMYLCASSLAQGGDYEQYFGPGTRLTVT.

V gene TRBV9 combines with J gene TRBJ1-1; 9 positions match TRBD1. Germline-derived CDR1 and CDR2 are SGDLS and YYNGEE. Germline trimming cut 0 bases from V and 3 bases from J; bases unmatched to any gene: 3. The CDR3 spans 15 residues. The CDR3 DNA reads TGTGCCAGCAGCGTAGCAGGGACAGGGCACACTGAAGCTTTCTTT. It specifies CASSVAGTGHTEAFF. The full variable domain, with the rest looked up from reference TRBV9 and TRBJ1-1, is DSGVTQTPKHLITATGQRVTLRCSPRSGDLSVYWYQQSLDQGLQFLIQYYNGEERAKGNILERFSAQQFPDLHSELNLSSLELGDSALYFCASSVAGTGHTEAFFGQGTRLTVV.

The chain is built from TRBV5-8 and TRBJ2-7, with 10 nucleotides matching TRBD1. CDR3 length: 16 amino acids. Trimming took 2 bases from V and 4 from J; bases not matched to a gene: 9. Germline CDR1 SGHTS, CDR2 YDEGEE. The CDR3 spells CASSFGRDRGPYEQYF. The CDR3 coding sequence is TGTGCCAGCAGCTTCGGGAGGGACAGGGGACCTTACGAGCAGTACTTC.

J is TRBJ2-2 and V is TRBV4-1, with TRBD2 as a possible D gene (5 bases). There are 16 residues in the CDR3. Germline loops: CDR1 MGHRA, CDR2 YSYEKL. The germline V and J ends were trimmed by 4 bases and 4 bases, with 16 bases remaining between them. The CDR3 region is CASSPLRGLATGELFF. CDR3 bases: TGCGCCAGCAGCCCCCTGAGAGGACTGGCCACCGGGGAGCTGTTTTTT.

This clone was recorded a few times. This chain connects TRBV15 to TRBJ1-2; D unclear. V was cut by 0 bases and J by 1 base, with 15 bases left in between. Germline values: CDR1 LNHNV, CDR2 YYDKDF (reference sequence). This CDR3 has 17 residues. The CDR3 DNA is TGTGCCACCAGCAGAGATATATCCGGAGGGTTTAACTATGGCTACACCTTC. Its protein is CATSRDISGGFNYGYTF.

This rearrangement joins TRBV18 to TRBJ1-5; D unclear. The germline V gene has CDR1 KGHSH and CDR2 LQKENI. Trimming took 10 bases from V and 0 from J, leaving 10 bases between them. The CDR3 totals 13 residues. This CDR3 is CATTANSNQPQHF. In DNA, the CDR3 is TGTGCCACCACAGCAAATAGCAATCAGCCCCAGCATTTT.

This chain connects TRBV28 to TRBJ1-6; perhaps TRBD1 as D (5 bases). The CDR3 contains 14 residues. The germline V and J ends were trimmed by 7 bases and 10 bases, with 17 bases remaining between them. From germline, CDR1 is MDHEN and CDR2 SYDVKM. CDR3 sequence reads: CASTPGGLDSPLHF. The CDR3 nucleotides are TGTGCCAGCACCCCTGGGGGGTTGGACTCACCCCTCCACTTT.